Each of the 20 T cell receptor beta chains below was sequenced from the same sample in a study of blood T cells in healthy people across ages. Primers used in a second PCR of about 7 to 11 cycles were a sample-barcoded 5' primer and a J-beta primer mix. TCRdb redid the calling of the 5' RACE reads with MiXCR, one entry per CDR3 protein. The table includes over a million distinct CDR3 sequences, around 59% detected once. Sequenced sample: blood. All receptors derive from a young man in good health.

This rearrangement joins TRBV15 to TRBJ2-3; D is perhaps TRBD1 (7 bases). Germline V CDR1 and CDR2: LNHNV, YYDKDF (reference sequence). The CDR3 has 15 residues. The V end lost 1 base, the J end lost 5 bases, and 13 bases lay between the germline ends. The CDR3 is CATSRGGGGGDTQYF. As DNA, the CDR3 is TGTGCCACCAGCAGAGGTGGAGGGGGCGGAGATACGCAGTATTTT.

This chain joins TRBV7-9 and TRBJ1-2; 8 positions match TRBD1. Germline CDR1 reads SEHNR; CDR2 reads FQNEAQ (reference sequence). V shed 2 bases, J shed 4 bases, and the junction held 6 bases outside the gene matches. There are 15 residues in the CDR3. The CDR3 protein is CASSLPQGASYGYTF. CDR3 nucleotide sequence: TGTGCCAGCAGCTTACCGCAGGGGGCCTCCTATGGCTACACCTTC.

This clonotype was seen a few times. The chain joins TRBV7-2 to TRBJ2-1, with 9 bases that match TRBD2. Germline assignment: CDR1 SGHTA and CDR2 FQGNSA. The ends lost 5 bases at V and 2 bases at J; junction bases unmatched: 7. The CDR3 totals 16 residues. CDR3: CASSRVGGGAYNEQFF. As DNA, the CDR3 is TGTGCCAGCAGCAGGGTAGGCGGGGGGGCCTACAATGAGCAGTTCTTC.

A few counts support this clonotype. This rearrangement joins TRBV6-6 to TRBJ1-2; TRBD1 matches 7 bases. The CDR3 sequence is 16 residues long. V lost 2 bases, J lost 4 bases, and 10 bases stayed unmatched. The V gene's germline CDR1 is MNHNY and CDR2 SVGAGI (reference sequence). In nucleotides, the CDR3 is TGTGCCAGCAGTTACCAGACAGGGACTTTACTCTATGGCTACACCTTC. It yields the protein CASSYQTGTLLYGYTF.

CDR3 DNA sequence: TGCAGTGCTTTTCAAACGGGGGGGCGGACCGGGGAGCTGTTTTTT. This gives the protein CSAFQTGGRTGELFF. The V gene is TRBV20-1, the J gene TRBJ2-2; TRBD2 matches 8 bases. Trimming cost V 5 bases and J 5 bases; bases outside gene matches: 10. The V gene's germline CDR1 is DFQATT and CDR2 SNEGSKA (reference sequence). The CDR3 covers 15 residues.

About this clonotype: At one of its ends the junction is not consistent with the germline gene, which may arise from a read error. The chain is built from TRBV7-9 and TRBJ2-7; TRBD1 or TRBD2 may be the D gene (5 bases each). Germline CDR1 and CDR2: SEHNR and FQNEAQ (reference sequence). This CDR3 contains 14 residues. The CDR3 DNA follows: TGTGCCAGCAGCTTTAGCTCTCCCGGGGACGAGCAGTACTTT. Protein sequence: CASSFSSPGDEQYF.

This clonotype was observed a handful of times. V is TRBV20-1 and J is TRBJ2-7, with D perhaps assigned TRBD1 or TRBD2 (6 bases each). Deletions cut 6 bases from V and 3 bases from J, with 15 bases between. CDR1 DFQATT and CDR2 SNEGSKA come from the germline V gene (reference sequence). CDR3 length: 13 residues. In DNA form, the CDR3 reads TGCAGTGCACCTAAGGGGGGTAGCTACGAGCAGTACTTC. Translating gives CSAPKGGSYEQYF.

The V gene is TRBV29-1, the J gene TRBJ2-5, with D possibly TRBD1 on 5 matching bases. The DNA end favors TRBJ2-7, so the J call may be wrong. The CDR3 sequence is 15 residues long. From germline, CDR1 is SQVTM and CDR2 ANQGSEA. The CDR3, as DNA: TGCAGCGTTGAAGATCGAAGACAGCCGCCTTCCGAGCAGTACTTC. Its protein is CSVEDRRQPPSEQYF.

The genes are TRBV20-1 and TRBJ2-5, with D unclear. The CDR3 has 11 residues. Trimming took off 8 bases at V and 1 base at J, with 8 bases between the two ends. CDR1 and CDR2 (germline): DFQATT, SNEGSKA (reference sequence). CDR3 residues: CSWGTQETQYF. CDR3 coding DNA: TGCAGTTGGGGAACCCAAGAGACCCAGTACTTC.

V is TRBV10-3 and J is TRBJ2-1; TRBD2 matches at 10 bases. This CDR3 region has 16 residues. Germline assignment: CDR1 ENHRY and CDR2 SYGVKD. V gave up 4 bases and J gave up 5 bases; unmatched junction bases: 8. CDR3 nucleotide sequence: TGTGCCATCAGTGCTAGCGGGGGCTTTATCCACAATGAGCAGTTCTTC. Its protein product is CAISASGGFIHNEQFF.

This clonotype was seen more than once but under ten times. This chain connects TRBV20-1 to TRBJ1-1; D remains ambiguous. Germline V gene lookup returns CDR1 DFQATT and CDR2 SNEGSKA (reference sequence). The CDR3 spans 12 residues. V dropped 6 bases and J dropped 6 bases, with 14 bases sitting between them. This chain's CDR3 is CSARSDIAEAFF. DNA of the CDR3: TGCAGTGCCAGATCTGACATCGCTGAAGCTTTCTTT.

This clonotype was seen a few times. The genes are TRBV27 and TRBJ1-6; D perhaps matches TRBD1 (6 bases). The germline gives CDR1 MNHEY, CDR2 SMNVEV (reference sequence). The CDR3 contains 19 residues. The germline V and J ends were trimmed by 3 bases and 2 bases, with 20 bases remaining between them. The CDR3 loop reads CASSLGGPGGRPYNSPLHF. The CDR3 coding sequence is TGTGCCAGCAGTTTGGGGGGTCCTGGGGGCAGGCCCTATAATTCACCCCTCCACTTT.

This rearrangement joins TRBV7-8 to TRBJ2-3; the match to TRBD2 covers 10 bases. Trimming cost V 0 bases and J 2 bases; bases outside gene matches: 17. CDR3 size: 21 residues. CDR1 SGHVS and CDR2 FQNEAQ come from the germline V gene. CDR3 region: CASSLAPHFLRLAGLTDTQYF. DNA for the CDR3: TGTGCCAGCAGCTTAGCACCTCACTTCCTTCGACTAGCGGGCCTCACAGATACGCAGTATTTT. Variable domain in full (rest from reference TRBV7-8 and TRBJ2-3): GAGVSQSPRYKVAKRGQDVALRCDPISGHVSLFWYQQALGQGPEFLTYFQNEAQLDKSGLPSDRFFAERPEGSVSTLKIQRTQQEDSAVYLCASSLAPHFLRLAGLTDTQYFGPGTRLTVL.

The chain joins TRBV27 to TRBJ2-4; 10 nucleotides agree with TRBD2. With V trimmed by 3 bases and J by 13 bases, 15 bases remained unmatched. This CDR3 has 16 amino acids. Germline lookup yields CDR1 MNHEY and CDR2 SMNVEV (reference sequence). The CDR3 region has the DNA TGTGCCAGCAGTTTTTACGGACTAGCGGAACTCTCTGAGCAGTACTTC. Encoded protein: CASSFYGLAELSEQYF.

The genes are TRBV6-6 and TRBJ2-3; the match to TRBD2 covers 7 bases. The CDR3 runs to 15 residues. V lost 0 bases and J lost 7; bases outside the gene matches: 7. Germline V gene lookup returns CDR1 MNHNY and CDR2 SVGAGI (reference sequence). DNA of the CDR3: TGTGCCAGCAGTTACTCGATGGGGAGGGGAAATACGCAGTATTTT. Translation: CASSYSMGRGNTQYF.

The chain combines TRBV29-1 with TRBJ2-7; 9 nucleotides agree with TRBD1. V was clipped by 7 bases and J by 1 base; unmatched bases: 5. The length of the CDR3 is 13 residues. Germline V gene data show CDR1 as SQVTM and CDR2 as ANQGSEA. The DNA for the CDR3 is TGCAGCGGGCGGGACAGGGAATCCTACGAGCAGTACTTC. Its translation: CSGRDRESYEQYF.

This clonotype was counted a few times. This sequence joins TRBV3-1 and TRBJ2-5; D perhaps matches TRBD1 (6 bases). Trimming left V 3 bases short and J 0 bases short, with 14 bases between. The CDR3 spans 16 residues. Germline assignment: CDR1 LGHDT and CDR2 YNNKEL (reference sequence). CDR3 bases: TGTGCCAGCAGCCAGACAAGACAGGCCAACCAAGAGACCCAGTACTTC. Residues: CASSQTRQANQETQYF.

The chain joins TRBV5-1 to TRBJ2-7; the match to TRBD1 covers 8 bases. This CDR3 region has 17 residues. Looked up from germline, CDR1 is SGHRS and CDR2 is YFSETQ. The J segment lost 0 bases and the V segment lost 5 bases, leaving 13 bases of the junction unmatched. This chain's CDR3 is CASRSGQVPGSSYEQYF. The CDR3, as DNA: TGCGCCAGCAGATCGGGACAGGTTCCGGGGAGCTCCTACGAGCAGTACTTC.

The rearrangement joins TRBV6-5 to TRBJ2-2; tentatively, D is TRBD1 or TRBD2 (5 bases each). The CDR3 contains 16 residues. CDR1 is MNHEY and CDR2 is SVGAGI in the germline V gene. V lost 5 bases and J lost 0, with 13 bases in between. The DNA for the CDR3 is TGTGCCAGCAGTCGGGGACCGGAATCGAACACCGGGGAGCTGTTTTTT. As protein: CASSRGPESNTGELFF.

This clonotype came up a few times. The chain combines TRBV4-2 with TRBJ1-2; tentatively, D is TRBD1 (6 bases). Trimming took 3 bases from V and 3 from J, leaving 17 bases between them. CDR3 length equals 16 residues. Germline V CDR1 and CDR2: LGHNA, YNFKEQ. CDR3 nucleotides: TGTGCCAGCAGCCAGCCCCACAGGGCTCCCGACTATGGCTACACCTTC. It translates to CASSQPHRAPDYGYTF.